These 21 T cell receptor beta chains were all obtained from the same sample, sequenced in a study of blood T cells in healthy people across ages. Primed by a sample-barcoded 5' primer and a J-beta primer mix, a second PCR proceeded for about 7 to 12 cycles. TCRdb re-analysed the 5' RACE reads in MiXCR, keeping a single row per CDR3 protein. Of about 800,000 distinct CDR3 sequences in the sample, 20% to 25% are singletons; the top ten hold roughly 3.5%. The same data also went into a second study, on T cells of mothers and their children.

Sequenced: blood. The receptors were gathered from a boy between 10 and 17 years old in good health.

In this sample, this clonotype turned up a few times. V is TRBV7-9 and J is TRBJ2-5; D is ambiguous. The V end was cut by 5 bases, the J end by 5 bases, with 15 bases between. The CDR3 is 14 residues long. Germline CDR1 and CDR2: SEHNR and FQNEAQ (reference sequence). CDR3 in amino acids: CASSPVGTQETQYF. CDR3 in DNA: TGTGCCAGCAGCCCAGTAGGTACACAGGAGACCCAGTACTTC.

This clonotype was recorded a few times. The chain uses TRBV7-9 and TRBJ2-7; 7 positions agree with TRBD2. Trimming cost V 5 bases and J 2 bases; bases outside gene matches: 6. The CDR3 runs 14 residues. The germline gives CDR1 SEHNR, CDR2 FQNEAQ (reference sequence). The DNA for the CDR3 is TGTGCCAGCAGCCCCCGGGGGGAACCCTACGAGCAGTACTTC. This translates into CASSPRGEPYEQYF.

The CDR3 spells CASKWVSNQPQHF. The CDR3 nucleotides are TGTGCCAGCAAATGGGTTAGCAATCAGCCCCAGCATTTT. The chain joins TRBV28 to TRBJ1-5; no reliable D call. CDR3 size: 13 residues. Germline V gene data show CDR1 as MDHEN and CDR2 as SYDVKM. The V and J ends lost 7 bases and 0 bases respectively, with 7 bases between them.

This clonotype was recorded a few times. At one end, the junction sequence differs from germline, possibly due to a read error. The V call is TRBV12-5, the J call TRBJ2-3; D is tentatively TRBD1 or TRBD2 (5 bases each). Germline V gives CDR1 LGHNT, CDR2 FRNRAP. This CDR3 has 15 residues. As DNA, the CDR3 is TGTGCTAGTGGTCTCGGACATTCTAGCACAGATGCGCAGTATTTT. Its translation is CASGLGHSSTDAQYF.

The V call is TRBV7-2, the J call TRBJ2-3; no clear D gene. Trimming took 5 bases from V and 0 from J, leaving 12 bases between them. The CDR3 is made up of 15 amino acids. The germline V gene encodes CDR1 SGHTA and CDR2 FQGNSA. DNA for the CDR3: TGTGCCAGCAGCCCCCTTCGGAAGAGCACAGATACGCAGTATTTT. Translated: CASSPLRKSTDTQYF.

This chain joins TRBV19 and TRBJ1-1; weak D call: TRBD1 (5 bases). Deletions cut 6 bases from V and 5 bases from J, with 10 bases between. Germline CDR1 reads LNHDA; CDR2 reads SQIVND (reference sequence). CDR3 length equals 12 residues. The CDR3 sequence: CASRPGGTEAFF. The DNA of the CDR3 is TGTGCCAGTAGGCCGGGGGGGACTGAAGCTTTCTTT.

This clonotype was detected only a few times. The V and J genes are TRBV7-2 and TRBJ2-7; 10 positions match TRBD2. The junction had 7 bases not matched to a gene; V was cut back by 2 bases and J by 6 bases. The germline V gene has CDR1 SGHTA and CDR2 FQGNSA. This CDR3 has 15 residues. The CDR3 DNA sequence: TGTGCCAGCAGCTTACGGGCTAGCGGGGGAGGCGAGCAGTACTTC. It translates to CASSLRASGGGEQYF.

This clonotype was counted between two and nine times. The chain carries TRBV9 and TRBJ2-5; TRBD2 matches 11 bases. Germline V gene lookup returns CDR1 SGDLS and CDR2 YYNGEE. This CDR3 spans 19 amino acids. Trimming took 3 bases from V and 1 from J; bases not matched to a gene: 14. The chain's CDR3 is CASSEGLAGGPGAQETQYF. The CDR3 DNA follows: TGTGCCAGCAGCGAAGGATTAGCGGGAGGGCCGGGGGCCCAAGAGACCCAGTACTTC.

J is TRBJ2-1 and V is TRBV4-1; D unresolved. The last part of the DNA fits TRBJ2-5 better; the J call may be wrong. The germline CDR1 and CDR2 sequences are MGHRA and YSYEKL. The CDR3 is 15 residues long. CDR3 sequence: CASSQDLYTKETQYF. The CDR3 region has the DNA TGCGCCAGCAGCCAAGATCTATACACGAAAGAGACCCAGTACTTC.

The chain recombines TRBV5-6 with TRBJ1-1; 12 bases match TRBD1. V lost 5 bases, J lost 4 bases, and 6 bases stayed unmatched. The CDR3 is made up of 15 amino acids. The V gene's germline CDR1 is SGHDT and CDR2 YYEEEE. CDR3 in DNA: TGTGCCAGCAGTTTCCGGGACAGGGGGCTCACTGAAGCTTTCTTT. Translating gives CASSFRDRGLTEAFF.

Only a few counts were recorded for this clonotype. V and J are TRBV5-4 and TRBJ1-1, with a possible D match to TRBD1 (5 bases). From germline, CDR1 is SGHNT and CDR2 YYREEE (reference sequence). The CDR3 has 14 amino acids. V shed 3 bases and J shed 7 bases, with 16 bases lying between them. This CDR3 reads CASSSIRAGVEAFF. In nucleotides, the CDR3 is TGTGCCAGCAGCTCCATCCGGGCGGGGGTTGAAGCTTTCTTT.

This clonotype was observed a handful of times. The chain uses TRBV6-5 and TRBJ1-1; D uncertain. Germline V gene data show CDR1 as MNHEY and CDR2 as SVGAGI. CDR3 length: 18 residues. The V gene lost 0 bases and the J gene lost 4 bases, with 21 bases spanning the gap. The CDR3 region has the DNA TGTGCCAGCAGTTACTCGAACCCCGGTGGGAGGCACGGCACTGAAGCTTTCTTT. Translated: CASSYSNPGGRHGTEAFF.

This clonotype came up a few times. The chain uses TRBV20-1 and TRBJ2-7; TRBD1 might be the D (6 bases). Germline values: CDR1 DFQATT, CDR2 SNEGSKA (reference sequence). Deletions cut 3 bases from V and 0 bases from J, with 9 bases between. The CDR3 runs to 13 residues. The CDR3 sequence: CSASQGSSYEQYF. The CDR3 DNA is TGCAGTGCTAGTCAGGGGAGCTCCTACGAGCAGTACTTC.

This clonotype was detected only a few times. CDR3 in amino acids: CSAGTGQNIQYF. The DNA of the CDR3 is TGCAGTGCCGGGACAGGGCAAAACATTCAGTACTTC. The chain links TRBV20-1 to TRBJ2-4, with 9 bases aligning to TRBD1. The V and J ends lost 6 bases and 5 bases, in that order; junction bases with no gene match: 2. The CDR3 consists of 12 residues. The germline gives CDR1 DFQATT, CDR2 SNEGSKA (reference sequence).

V is TRBV15 and J is TRBJ2-4, with D tentatively TRBD1 (6 bases). The length of the CDR3 is 17 residues. The germline gives CDR1 LNHNV, CDR2 YYDKDF (reference sequence). Trimming pared 2 bases from V and 0 bases from J, leaving 14 bases between. The CDR3 nucleotides are TGTGCCACCAGCAGACCAGGGGTAGGGATAGCCAAAAACATTCAGTACTTC. It specifies CATSRPGVGIAKNIQYF.

This clonotype has more than one count but fewer than ten. A junction end diverges from the germline sequence, so it may reflect a read error. The chain couples TRBV5-1 to TRBJ1-1; no clear D. CDR3 length: 14 residues. Looked up from germline, CDR1 is SGHRS and CDR2 is YFSETQ. The CDR3 loop reads CASSLSGVDTEAFF. The DNA of the CDR3 is TGTGCCAGCAGCTTAAGTGGGGTCGACACTGAAGCTTTCTTT.

The chain employs TRBV28 and TRBJ2-1; TRBD2 might be the D (5 bases). Trimming cost V 7 bases and J 2 bases, with 9 bases left between them. CDR3 length: 13 amino acids. The germline V gene encodes CDR1 MDHEN and CDR2 SYDVKM. Written as DNA, the CDR3 is TGTGCCAGCAACGGGGATCCCTACAATGAGCAGTTCTTC. Translated, it gives CASNGDPYNEQFF.

V and J are TRBV7-2 and TRBJ1-5; no definite D call. Germline assignment: CDR1 SGHTA and CDR2 FQGNSA. V was clipped by 5 bases and J by 6 bases, with 17 bases between them. The CDR3 runs to 15 residues. Written as DNA, the CDR3 is TGTGCCAGCAGCATTGATGCCGATTCCGGTCAGCCCCAGCATTTT. Its translation is CASSIDADSGQPQHF.

V is TRBV5-6 and J is TRBJ2-7; TRBD2 is a possible D gene (6 bases). V lost 3 bases, J lost 4 bases, and 17 bases lay in between. Germline V lookup: CDR1 SGHDT, CDR2 YYEEEE. The CDR3 consists of 15 residues. The CDR3 sequence: CASSSLGGSRYEQYF. Written as DNA, the CDR3 is TGTGCCAGCAGCTCGCTGGGGGGAAGTCGGTACGAGCAGTACTTC. Full variable domain (outside the CDR3, taken from reference TRBV5-6 and TRBJ2-7): DAGVTQSPTHLIKTRGQQVTLRCSPKSGHDTVSWYQQALGQGPQFIFQYYEEEERQRGNFPDRFSGHQFPNYSSELNVNALLLGDSALYLCASSSLGGSRYEQYFGPGTRLTVT.

This clonotype turned up a few times. The chain combines TRBV5-1 with TRBJ2-5; D is ambiguous. The CDR3 contains 11 residues. The germline CDR1 and CDR2 sequences are SGHRS and YFSETQ. Trimming took 1 base from V and 5 from J, leaving 3 bases between them. As DNA, the CDR3 is TGCGCCAGCAGCTTGAATGAGACCCAGTACTTC. This encodes CASSLNETQYF.

This clonotype appeared a few times. V and J are TRBV6-1 and TRBJ1-5, with D perhaps matching TRBD1 (5 bases). The germline V gene encodes CDR1 MNHNS and CDR2 SASEGT. Trimming removed 8 bases from V and 6 bases from J, with 20 bases in between. CDR3 length equals 15 residues. Here the CDR3 reads CASGSGQGVTQPQHF. CDR3 coding DNA: TGTGCCAGCGGGTCGGGGCAGGGAGTAACTCAGCCCCAGCATTTT.